The present T cell receptor (beta chain) was sequenced within a study of OX40 agonist ivuxolimab in advanced cancers. In the study overall: In this cohort, patients received ivuxolimab, an agonistic anti-OX40 (CD134) antibody. Three individuals attained partial responses, comprising one hepatocellular carcinoma case and two cutaneous melanoma cases. Whole-study results and caveats: Clonal expansion in partial responders at 0.1-3.0 mg/kg ranked among the lowest. CD8+ T cells were the subset that, on average, had more expanded clones than CD4+.

The CDR3 totals 12 residues. Trimming cost V 2 bases and J 7 bases, with 9 bases left between them. The germline V gene encodes CDR1 SEHNR and CDR2 FQNEAQ (reference sequence). Sequencing used immunoSEQ multiplex PCR; TCRdb keeps in-frame clones, though not all of them. The sample shows about 42,000 clones, roughly 86% of them seen only once. Concerning this clone itself: The antigen remains undetermined.

The receptor comes from an adult with an advanced solid tumor such as melanoma, head and neck, liver or kidney cancer. The rearrangement joins TRBV7-9 to TRBJ2-7; TRBD2 is a possible D gene (5 bases). The source material was CD4+ or CD8+ T cells sorted from blood, sampled in a trial of the OX40 agonist ivuxolimab. Written as DNA, the CDR3 is TGTGCCAGCAGCTTAAACGGCGGGGAGCAGTACTTC. Its translation is CASSLNGGEQYF.